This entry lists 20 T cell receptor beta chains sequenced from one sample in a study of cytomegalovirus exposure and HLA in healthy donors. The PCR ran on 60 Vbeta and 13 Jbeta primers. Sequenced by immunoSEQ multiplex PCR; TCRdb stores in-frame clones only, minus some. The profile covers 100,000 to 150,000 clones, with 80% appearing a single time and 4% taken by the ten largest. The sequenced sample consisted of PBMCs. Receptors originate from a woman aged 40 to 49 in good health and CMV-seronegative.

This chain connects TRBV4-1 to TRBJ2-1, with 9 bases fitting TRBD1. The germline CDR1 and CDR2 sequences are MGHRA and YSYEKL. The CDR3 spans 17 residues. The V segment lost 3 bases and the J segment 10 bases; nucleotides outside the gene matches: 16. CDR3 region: CASSHPGFGQGSGEQFF. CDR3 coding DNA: TGCGCCAGCAGCCACCCCGGATTTGGACAGGGGTCCGGCGAGCAGTTCTTC.

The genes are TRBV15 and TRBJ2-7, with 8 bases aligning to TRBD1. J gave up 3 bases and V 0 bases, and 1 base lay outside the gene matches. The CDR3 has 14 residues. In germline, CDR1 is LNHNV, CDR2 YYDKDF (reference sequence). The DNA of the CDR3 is TGTGCCACCAGCAGAGACAGGGGGCACTACGAGCAGTACTTC. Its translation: CATSRDRGHYEQYF.

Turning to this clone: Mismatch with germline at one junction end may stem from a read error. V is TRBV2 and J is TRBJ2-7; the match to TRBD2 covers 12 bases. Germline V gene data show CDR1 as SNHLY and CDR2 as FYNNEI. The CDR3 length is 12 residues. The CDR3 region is CALAGGPYEQYF. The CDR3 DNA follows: TGCGCTCTAGCGGGAGGGCCCTACGAGCAGTACTTC.

In nucleotides, the CDR3 is TGTGCCAGCAGGGCTGGGACAGGGGGAAACACCATATATTTT. Protein sequence: CASRAGTGGNTIYF. The chain has TRBV2 and TRBJ1-3, with 9 bases lining up with TRBD1. The CDR3 consists of 14 residues. Germline CDR1 and CDR2: SNHLY and FYNNEI. Germline trimming cut 6 bases from V and 4 bases from J; bases unmatched to any gene: 4.

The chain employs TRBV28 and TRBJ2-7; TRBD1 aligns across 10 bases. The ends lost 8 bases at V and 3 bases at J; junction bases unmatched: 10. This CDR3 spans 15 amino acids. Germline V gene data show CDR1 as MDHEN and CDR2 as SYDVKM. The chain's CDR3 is CASRFWDRGSYEQYF. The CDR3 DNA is TGTGCCAGCCGCTTCTGGGACAGGGGCAGCTACGAGCAGTACTTC.

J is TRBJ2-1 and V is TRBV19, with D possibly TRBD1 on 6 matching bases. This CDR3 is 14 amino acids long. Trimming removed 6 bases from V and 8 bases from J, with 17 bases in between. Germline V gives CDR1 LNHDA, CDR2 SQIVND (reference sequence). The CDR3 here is CASSHDRSSDEQFF. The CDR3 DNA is TGTGCCAGTAGCCATGACAGGAGTAGCGATGAGCAGTTCTTC.

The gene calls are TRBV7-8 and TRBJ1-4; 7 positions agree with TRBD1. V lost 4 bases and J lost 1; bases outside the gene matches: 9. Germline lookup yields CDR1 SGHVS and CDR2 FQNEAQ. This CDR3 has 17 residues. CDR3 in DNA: TGTGCCAGCAGCTCACCGACAGGGTTCGTAACTAATGAAAAACTGTTTTTT. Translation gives CASSSPTGFVTNEKLFF.

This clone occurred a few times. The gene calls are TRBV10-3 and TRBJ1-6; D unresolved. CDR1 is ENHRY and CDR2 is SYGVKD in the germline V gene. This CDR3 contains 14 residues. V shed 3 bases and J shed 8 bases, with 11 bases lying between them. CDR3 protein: CAISERGQDSPLHF. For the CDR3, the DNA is TGTGCCATCAGTGAAAGAGGGCAGGATTCACCCCTCCACTTT.

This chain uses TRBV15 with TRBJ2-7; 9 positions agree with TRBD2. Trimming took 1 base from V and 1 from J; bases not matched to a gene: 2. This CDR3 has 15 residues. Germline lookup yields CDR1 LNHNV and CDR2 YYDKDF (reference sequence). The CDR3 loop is CATSRGGRASYEQYF. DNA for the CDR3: TGTGCCACCAGCAGAGGCGGGAGGGCTTCCTACGAGCAGTACTTC.

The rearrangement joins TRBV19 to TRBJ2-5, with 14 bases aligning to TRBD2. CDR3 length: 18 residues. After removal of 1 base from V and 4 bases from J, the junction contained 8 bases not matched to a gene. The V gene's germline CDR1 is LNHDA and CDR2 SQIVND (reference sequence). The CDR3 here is CASSIVGLAGGIGETQYF. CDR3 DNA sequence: TGTGCCAGTAGTATAGTCGGACTAGCGGGAGGAATTGGAGAGACCCAGTACTTC.

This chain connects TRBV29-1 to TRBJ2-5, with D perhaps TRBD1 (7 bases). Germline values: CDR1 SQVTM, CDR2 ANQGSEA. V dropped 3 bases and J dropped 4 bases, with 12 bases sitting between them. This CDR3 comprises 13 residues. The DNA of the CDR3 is TGCAGCGTTGACGCAGGGGGAGGAGAGACCCAGTACTTC. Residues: CSVDAGGGETQYF.

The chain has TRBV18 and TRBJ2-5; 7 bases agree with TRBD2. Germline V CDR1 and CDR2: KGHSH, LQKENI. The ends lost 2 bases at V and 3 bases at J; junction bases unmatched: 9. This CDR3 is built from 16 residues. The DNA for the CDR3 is TGTGCCAGCTCACCAACGCAAGCGGGATACGAAGAGACCCAGTACTTC. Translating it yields CASSPTQAGYEETQYF.

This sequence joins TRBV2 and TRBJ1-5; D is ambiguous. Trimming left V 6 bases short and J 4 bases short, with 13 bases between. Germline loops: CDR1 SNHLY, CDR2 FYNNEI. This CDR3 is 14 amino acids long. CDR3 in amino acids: CASSVARWNQPQHF. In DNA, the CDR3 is TGTGCCAGCAGCGTGGCTCGTTGGAATCAGCCCCAGCATTTT. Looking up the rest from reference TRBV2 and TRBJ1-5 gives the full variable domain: EPEVTQTPSHQVTQMGQEVILRCVPISNHLYFYWYRQILGQKVEFLVSFYNNEISEKSEIFDDQFSVERPDGSNFTLKIRSTKLEDSAMYFCASSVARWNQPQHFGDGTRLSIL.

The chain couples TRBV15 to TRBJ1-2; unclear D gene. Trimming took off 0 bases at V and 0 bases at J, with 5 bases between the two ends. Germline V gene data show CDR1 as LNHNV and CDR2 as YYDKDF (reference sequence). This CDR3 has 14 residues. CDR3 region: CATSRDRANYGYTF. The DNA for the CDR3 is TGTGCCACCAGCAGAGATCGGGCTAACTATGGCTACACCTTC.

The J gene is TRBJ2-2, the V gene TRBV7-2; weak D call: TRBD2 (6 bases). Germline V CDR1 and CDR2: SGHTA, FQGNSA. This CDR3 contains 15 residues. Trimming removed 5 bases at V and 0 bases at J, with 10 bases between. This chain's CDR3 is CASSPRRANTGELFF. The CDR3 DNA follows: TGTGCCAGCAGCCCCCGGAGGGCGAACACCGGGGAGCTGTTTTTT. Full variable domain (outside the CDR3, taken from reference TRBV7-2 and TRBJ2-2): GAGVSQSPSNKVTEKGKDVELRCDPISGHTALYWYRQSLGQGLEFLIYFQGNSAPDKSGLPSDRFSAERTGGSVSTLTIQRTQQEDSAVYLCASSPRRANTGELFFGEGSRLTVL.

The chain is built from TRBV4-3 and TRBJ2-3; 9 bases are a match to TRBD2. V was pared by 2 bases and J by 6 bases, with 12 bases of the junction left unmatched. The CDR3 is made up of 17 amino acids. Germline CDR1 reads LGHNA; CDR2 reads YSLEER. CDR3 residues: CASSQRVAGGPGDTQYF. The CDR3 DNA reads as TGCGCCAGCAGCCAACGAGTGGCGGGAGGGCCTGGGGATACGCAGTATTTT.

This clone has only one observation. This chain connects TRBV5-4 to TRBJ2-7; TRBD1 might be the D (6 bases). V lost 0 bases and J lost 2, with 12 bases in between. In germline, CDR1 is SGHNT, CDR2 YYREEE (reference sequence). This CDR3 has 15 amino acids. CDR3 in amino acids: CASSLDRASAYEQYF. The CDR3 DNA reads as TGTGCCAGCAGCTTGGACAGGGCTTCGGCCTACGAGCAGTACTTC.

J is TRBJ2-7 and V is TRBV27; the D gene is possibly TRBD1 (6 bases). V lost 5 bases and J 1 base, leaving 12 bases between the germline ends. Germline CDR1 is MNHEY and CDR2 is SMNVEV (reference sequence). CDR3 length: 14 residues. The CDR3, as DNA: TGTGCCAGCAGTGCCTCTCAGGGGTCCTACGAGCAGTACTTC. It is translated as CASSASQGSYEQYF.

The CDR3: CASSVGGGAPGHAQETQYF. The CDR3, as DNA: TGTGCCAGCAGCGTAGGGGGAGGGGCCCCGGGACATGCCCAAGAGACCCAGTACTTC. This sequence joins TRBV9 and TRBJ2-5; possible D gene TRBD2, 7 bases. Trimming removed 0 bases at V and 1 base at J, with 22 bases between. The CDR3 covers 19 residues. Looked up from germline, CDR1 is SGDLS and CDR2 is YYNGEE.

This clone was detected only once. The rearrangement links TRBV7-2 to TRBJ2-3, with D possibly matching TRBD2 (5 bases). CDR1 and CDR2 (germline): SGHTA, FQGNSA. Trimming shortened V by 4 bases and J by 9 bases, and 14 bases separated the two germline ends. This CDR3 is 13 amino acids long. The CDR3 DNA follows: TGTGCCAGCAGCTCCGGGGATGTCCCGACGCAGTATTTT. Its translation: CASSSGDVPTQYF.